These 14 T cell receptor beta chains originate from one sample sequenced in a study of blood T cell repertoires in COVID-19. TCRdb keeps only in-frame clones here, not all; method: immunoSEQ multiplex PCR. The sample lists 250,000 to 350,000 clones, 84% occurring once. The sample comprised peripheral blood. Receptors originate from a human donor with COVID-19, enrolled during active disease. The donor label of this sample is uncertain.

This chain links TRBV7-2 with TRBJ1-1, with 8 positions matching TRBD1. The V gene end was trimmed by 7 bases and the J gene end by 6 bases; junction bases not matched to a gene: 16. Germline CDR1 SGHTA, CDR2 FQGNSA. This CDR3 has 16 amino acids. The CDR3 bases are TGTGCCAGCACCCCTGCCCCGGGACAGGTCTCCTCTGAAGCTTTCTTT. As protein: CASTPAPGQVSSEAFF.

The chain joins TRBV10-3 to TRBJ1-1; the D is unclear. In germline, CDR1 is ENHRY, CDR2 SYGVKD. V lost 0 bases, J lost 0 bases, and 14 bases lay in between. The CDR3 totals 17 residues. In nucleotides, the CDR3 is TGTGCCATCAGTGAGTCCCCGGCCAGCGGATTGAACACTGAAGCTTTCTTT. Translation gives CAISESPASGLNTEAFF.

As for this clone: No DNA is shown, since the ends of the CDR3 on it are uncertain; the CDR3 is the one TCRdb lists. CDR3 region: CASTSDRGIDTQYF. The rearrangement uses TRBV19 and TRBJ2-3; TRBD1, the table's D call, lacks a check against the DNA. CDR1 is LNHDA, CDR2 SQIVND, per germline (reference sequence). The CDR3 spans 14 amino acids, including both terminal residues.

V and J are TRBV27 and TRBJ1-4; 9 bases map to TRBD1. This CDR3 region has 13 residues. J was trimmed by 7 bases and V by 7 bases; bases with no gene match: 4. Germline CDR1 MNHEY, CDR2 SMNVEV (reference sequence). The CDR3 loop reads CASTWTGAEKLFF. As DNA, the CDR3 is TGTGCCAGCACCTGGACAGGGGCTGAAAAACTGTTTTTT. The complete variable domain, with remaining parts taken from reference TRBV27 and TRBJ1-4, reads EAQVTQNPRYLITVTGKKLTVTCSQNMNHEYMSWYRQDPGLGLRQIYYSMNVEVTDKGDVPEGYKVSRKEKRNFPLILESPSPNQTSLYFCASTWTGAEKLFFGSGTQLSVL.

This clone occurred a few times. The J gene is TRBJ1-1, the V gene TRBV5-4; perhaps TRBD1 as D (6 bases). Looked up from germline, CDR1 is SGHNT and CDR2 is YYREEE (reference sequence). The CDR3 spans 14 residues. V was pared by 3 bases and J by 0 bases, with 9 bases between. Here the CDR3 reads CASSWDTLNTEAFF. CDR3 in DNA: TGTGCCAGCAGCTGGGACACTTTGAACACTGAAGCTTTCTTT.

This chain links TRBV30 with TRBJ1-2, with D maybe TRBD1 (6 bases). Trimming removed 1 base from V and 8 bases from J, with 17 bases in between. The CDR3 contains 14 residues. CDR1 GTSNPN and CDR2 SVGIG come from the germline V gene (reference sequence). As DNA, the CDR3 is TGTGCCTGGAGTGCATTCGTGGACAGTCGAGGCTACACCTTC. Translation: CAWSAFVDSRGYTF.

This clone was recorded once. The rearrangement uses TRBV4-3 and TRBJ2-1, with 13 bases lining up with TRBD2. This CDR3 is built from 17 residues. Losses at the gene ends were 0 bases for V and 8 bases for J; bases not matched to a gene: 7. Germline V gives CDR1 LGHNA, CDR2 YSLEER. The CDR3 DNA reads TGCGCCAGCAGCCAAGACGCCACTAGCGGGAGGGGATATGAGCAGTTCTTC. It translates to CASSQDATSGRGYEQFF.

In DNA form, the CDR3 reads TGTGCCAGTAGTATGGTGGGACAAGTAGCCAAAAACATTCAGTACTTC. This gives the protein CASSMVGQVAKNIQYF. The rearrangement uses TRBV19 and TRBJ2-4; the D gene is possibly TRBD1 (6 bases). CDR1 and CDR2 from the germline V gene are LNHDA and SQIVND (reference sequence). The CDR3 contains 16 residues. V dropped 3 bases and J dropped 0 bases, with 12 bases sitting between them.

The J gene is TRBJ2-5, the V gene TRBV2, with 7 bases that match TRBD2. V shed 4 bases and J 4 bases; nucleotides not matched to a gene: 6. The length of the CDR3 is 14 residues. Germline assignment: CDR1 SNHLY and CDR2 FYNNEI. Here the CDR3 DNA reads TGTGCCAGCAGTGTTGATGCGGGAGCAGAGACCCAGTACTTC. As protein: CASSVDAGAETQYF. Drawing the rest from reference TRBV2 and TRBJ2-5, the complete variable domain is EPEVTQTPSHQVTQMGQEVILRCVPISNHLYFYWYRQILGQKVEFLVSFYNNEISEKSEIFDDQFSVERPDGSNFTLKIRSTKLEDSAMYFCASSVDAGAETQYFGPGTRLLVL.

The CDR3 loop reads CASSPPGGGMPQETQYF. The CDR3 nucleotides read TGTGCCAGCAGCCCCCCGGGGGGTGGGATGCCCCAAGAGACCCAGTACTTC. The chain combines TRBV7-6 with TRBJ2-5; 7 bases map to TRBD2. This CDR3 has 17 residues. Germline V gene sequence: CDR1 SGHVS, CDR2 FNYEAQ. With V trimmed by 5 bases and J by 1 base, 13 bases remained unmatched.

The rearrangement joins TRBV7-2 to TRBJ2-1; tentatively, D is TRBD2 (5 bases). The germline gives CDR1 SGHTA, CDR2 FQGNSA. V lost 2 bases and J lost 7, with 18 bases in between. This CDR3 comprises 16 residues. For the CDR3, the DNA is TGTGCCAGCAGCTTAAGTCCGGGAAGTAGGAGGAATGAGCAGTTCTTC. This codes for CASSLSPGSRRNEQFF.

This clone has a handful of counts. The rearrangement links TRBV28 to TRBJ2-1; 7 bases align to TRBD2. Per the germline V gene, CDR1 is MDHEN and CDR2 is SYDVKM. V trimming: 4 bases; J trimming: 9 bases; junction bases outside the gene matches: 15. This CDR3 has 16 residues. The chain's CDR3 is CASSSTSPGGRGEQFF. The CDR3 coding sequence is TGTGCCAGCAGTTCGACTAGCCCTGGAGGTCGTGGTGAGCAGTTCTTC.

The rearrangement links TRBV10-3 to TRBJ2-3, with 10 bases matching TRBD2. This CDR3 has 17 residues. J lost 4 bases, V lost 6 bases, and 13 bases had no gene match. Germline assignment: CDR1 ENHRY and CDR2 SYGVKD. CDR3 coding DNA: TGTGCCATCAGCGAGGGTATAGCGGGAGGTGTCGCAGATACGCAGTATTTT. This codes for CAISEGIAGGVADTQYF.

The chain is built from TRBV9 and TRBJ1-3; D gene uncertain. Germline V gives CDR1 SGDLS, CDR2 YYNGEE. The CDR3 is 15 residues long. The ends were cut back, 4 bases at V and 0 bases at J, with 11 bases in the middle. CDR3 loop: CASSLLDFSGNTIYF. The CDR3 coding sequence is TGTGCCAGCAGCTTACTCGATTTCTCTGGAAACACCATATATTTT.